The next 12 T cell receptor beta chains were all read from a single sample in a study of HIV-infected children after antiretroviral therapy interruption. Treatment in this sample: PENTA 11 planned treatment interruption arm or continuous ART arm. The TCR library was built from RNA with a 3' RACE protocol and unique molecular identifiers. TCRdb recomputed calls from the 3' RACE reads with MiXCR, one row per CDR3 protein. The table includes about 89,000 distinct CDR3 sequences, about 7.2% detected once. The specimen was CD45RA+ CD4+ T cells from PBMCs, pooled from several time points, collected from a donor given antiretroviral therapy, either interrupted or continuous. Subset given: naive CD4+ CD45RA+ CD45RO- T cells. Source of these receptors: a pool of human donors with HIV.

This clonotype was recorded at least ten times. The genes are TRBV12-5 and TRBJ2-3; D remains ambiguous. CDR1 LGHNT and CDR2 FRNRAP come from the germline V gene. The V and J ends lost 1 base and 4 bases respectively, with 0 bases between them. The CDR3 is made up of 11 amino acids. The DNA for the CDR3 is TGTGCTAGTGGTTTGGCAGATACGCAGTATTTT. It yields the protein CASGLADTQYF.

This clonotype was observed at least ten times. The chain carries TRBV10-2 and TRBJ2-1, with TRBD2 identical over 10 bases. This CDR3 comprises 15 residues. The V and J ends lost 6 bases and 4 bases, in that order; junction bases with no gene match: 6. Germline lookup yields CDR1 WSHSY and CDR2 SAAADI. CDR3 coding DNA: TGCGCCAGCAGGAGGACTAGCGGAGAATACAATGAGCAGTTCTTC. Protein sequence: CASRRTSGEYNEQFF.

This clonotype showed up many times. The chain employs TRBV15 and TRBJ1-2, with D possibly matching TRBD1 (6 bases). CDR3 length: 15 residues. The V end was cut by 2 bases, the J end by 7 bases, with 17 bases between. Germline lookup yields CDR1 LNHNV and CDR2 YYDKDF (reference sequence). The CDR3 DNA sequence: TGTGCCACCAGCAGATATGAAAACAGGGTTTCTGGCTACACCTTC. This sequence encodes CATSRYENRVSGYTF.

This clonotype showed up many times. The chain links TRBV11-2 to TRBJ2-1; TRBD2 might be the D (5 bases). Germline CDR1 and CDR2: SGHAT and FQNNGV. Trimming pared 5 bases from V and 8 bases from J, leaving 22 bases between. The CDR3 length is 16 residues. CDR3 loop: CASSPYLATTLYEQFF. CDR3 nucleotide sequence: TGTGCCAGCAGCCCTTATCTAGCCACCACCCTTTATGAGCAGTTCTTC.

The sample holds many counts of this clonotype. At one end, the junction sequence differs from germline, possibly due to a read error. The J gene is TRBJ2-5, the V gene TRBV25-1, with D unresolved. The V gene's germline CDR1 is MGHDK and CDR2 SYGVNS. CDR3 length equals 16 residues. Written as DNA, the CDR3 is TGTGCCAGCAGTGAATGGATAGTCCACCTCCAAAAGACCCAGTACTTC. Translating it yields CASSEWIVHLQKTQYF.

This clonotype was observed many times. This rearrangement joins TRBV28 to TRBJ2-2, with D hard to call. Trimming removed 6 bases from V and 4 bases from J, with 9 bases in between. The CDR3 extends over 13 amino acids. CDR1 MDHEN and CDR2 SYDVKM come from the germline V gene. CDR3: CASRSVPTGELFF. The CDR3, as DNA: TGTGCCAGCAGATCCGTCCCCACCGGGGAGCTGTTTTTT.

This clonotype has a count of ten or more. The chain carries TRBV28 and TRBJ2-7; D is unresolved. From germline, CDR1 is MDHEN and CDR2 SYDVKM. There are 14 residues in the CDR3. V lost 2 bases to trimming and J lost 6 bases, with 14 bases between them. CDR3 nucleotide sequence: TGTGCCAGCAGTTTAGGTGGGGTAAATGGCGAGCAGTACTTC. It is translated as CASSLGGVNGEQYF.

The chain combines TRBV10-3 with TRBJ2-6; TRBD1 matches 9 bases. The CDR3 runs 15 residues. Trimming removed 6 bases from V and 4 bases from J; junction bases left unmatched: 4. The germline gives CDR1 ENHRY, CDR2 SYGVKD. CDR3 sequence: CAIRDRGNGANVLTF. DNA for the CDR3: TGTGCCATCAGGGACAGGGGAAACGGGGCCAACGTCCTGACTTTC.

This clonotype was observed many times. V is TRBV6-1 and J is TRBJ1-1; the D gene is possibly TRBD1 (5 bases). Per the germline V gene, CDR1 is MNHNS and CDR2 is SASEGT. Trimming took off 1 base at V and 5 bases at J, with 8 bases between the two ends. The CDR3 has 13 amino acids. The CDR3 bases are TGTGCCAGCAGTGAAGGGGACCCGACTGAAGCTTTCTTT. Amino acid sequence: CASSEGDPTEAFF.

This clonotype was observed at least ten times. J is TRBJ2-7 and V is TRBV12-3 or TRBV12-4; D is uncertain. Trimming pared 3 bases from V and 1 base from J, leaving 10 bases between. This CDR3 comprises 14 residues. CDR3 DNA: TGTGCCAGCAGTTTTCAGATGTTGTCCTACGAGCAGTACTTC. This sequence encodes CASSFQMLSYEQYF.

This clonotype was seen a few times. CDR3 DNA: TGCGCCAGCAGCTGGGCCTTTCAGGGCCTAGCCAAAAACATTCAGTACTTC. It specifies CASSWAFQGLAKNIQYF. The J gene is TRBJ2-4, the V gene TRBV5-1; perhaps TRBD1 as D (5 bases). CDR3 length: 17 residues. CDR1 is SGHRS and CDR2 is YFSETQ in the germline V gene. V gave up 3 bases and J gave up 0 bases, with 16 bases separating them.

In this sample, this clonotype turned up a few times. The chain uses TRBV10-1 and TRBJ2-1; 7 positions agree with TRBD1. Germline V CDR1 and CDR2: WNHNN, SYGVQD (reference sequence). This CDR3 spans 16 amino acids. Trimming took 8 bases from V and 0 from J; bases not matched to a gene: 10. The CDR3 coding sequence is TGCGCCAGCCGCTGTAACCGGGACAGCTCCTACAATGAGCAGTTCTTC. Translated: CASRCNRDSSYNEQFF.